This TCR beta chain is drawn from a study of CD8+CD57+ T cells in acquired aplastic anemia. Study context: CD4+ and CD8+ cells, once sorted, gave DNA averaging roughly 3.2 ug. Around 11 million reads were obtained on average for healthy donor CD4+ cells.

The length of the CDR3 is 16 residues. Germline CDR1 MNHEY, CDR2 SMNVEV (reference sequence). V was pared by 1 base and J by 3 bases, with 14 bases between. Profiling that covered TCR beta VDJ and CDR3 relied on genomic DNA as its template. TCRdb reprocessed the reads via MiXCR and lists one record per CDR3 protein. Here the sample spans some 240,000 distinct CDR3 sequences, around 32% being singletons. Study results and limitations: Researchers reported that CD8+ Simpson's diversity was not significantly different in patients versus controls. Patients and controls shared fewer than 30 CD8+ CDR3 sequences.

A word on this clonotype: The antigen is undetermined.

This receptor was identified in a human donor in good health, serving as a control. This rearrangement joins TRBV27 to TRBJ2-3; tentative D call: TRBD2 (5 bases). Sequencing was done on a sample of sorted CD4+, CD8+, or CD8+CD57+ T cells (not recorded which) from PBMCs. The CDR3 DNA is TGTGCCAGCAGTTTATTATCGGCTAGCAGGACAGATACGCAGTATTTT. Residues: CASSLLSASRTDTQYF.